Below are 27 T cell receptor beta chains sequenced from a single sample in a study of patients and donors after allogeneic stem cell transplantation (dated by TCRdb to 2018 to 2020). Library preparation employed RT-PCR. These reads were obtained on a NextSeq 550. TCRdb took the public reads, trimmed them with fastp at Q25, ran MiXCR for clone calling and kept in-frame beta chains. Each record represents a unique CDR3 protein, reported with the most common genes and DNA among its rows. The sample table lists about 230,000 distinct CDR3 sequences, less than 15% of them with a count of one. Around a tenth of the sample rests with the top ten. Specimen: blood, either unsorted or a sorted T cell fraction (not recorded which). The receptors stem from a human donor who was either an allogeneic HSCT recipient or a stem cell or donor lymphocyte infusion donor (not recorded which). It is not recorded whose cells these are; they may come from a transplant donor.

The chain recombines TRBV7-6 with TRBJ2-5; 10 bases fit TRBD2. V lost 1 base to trimming and J lost 5 bases; unmatched junction nucleotides: 7. CDR3 length: 16 amino acids. Looked up from germline, CDR1 is SGHVS and CDR2 is FNYEAQ. The CDR3 is CASSLGVTSGRETQYF. CDR3 coding DNA: TGTGCCAGCAGCTTAGGAGTGACTAGCGGGCGGGAGACCCAGTACTTC.

This clonotype was picked up a small number of times. This rearrangement joins TRBV30 to TRBJ1-1; possibly TRBD1 for D (6 bases). CDR1 and CDR2 (germline): GTSNPN, SVGIG (reference sequence). Trimming removed 3 bases from V and 1 base from J, with 15 bases in between. This CDR3 has 15 amino acids. As DNA, the CDR3 is TGTGCCTGGAGGGTCGACAGGTTGGGGAACACTGAAGCTTTCTTT. This gives the protein CAWRVDRLGNTEAFF.

This clonotype occurred many times. This chain connects TRBV20-1 to TRBJ2-4, with TRBD2 matching 14 bases. The CDR3 runs 19 residues. V was pared by 7 bases and J by 0 bases, with 14 bases of the junction left unmatched. Germline V gene sequence: CDR1 DFQATT, CDR2 SNEGSKA (reference sequence). The CDR3 nucleotides read TGCAGTGTTCGGGGGGCTGGGACTAGCGGGGGACGAGCCAAAAACATTCAGTACTTC. Protein sequence: CSVRGAGTSGGRAKNIQYF.

This clonotype was counted many times. The V gene is TRBV20-1, the J gene TRBJ2-1; TRBD2 aligns across 10 bases. The CDR3 consists of 17 residues. Trimming removed 0 bases from V and 0 bases from J; junction bases left unmatched: 5. Germline V gives CDR1 DFQATT, CDR2 SNEGSKA (reference sequence). CDR3 region: CSARDRTSGFSYNEQFF. The CDR3 nucleotides are TGCAGTGCTAGAGACCGGACTAGCGGTTTCTCCTACAATGAGCAGTTCTTC.

As for this clonotype: At one end, the junction sequence differs from germline, possibly due to a read error. The J gene is TRBJ1-1, the V gene TRBV10-3; 7 bases are a match to TRBD1. This CDR3 has 13 residues. Germline assignment: CDR1 ENHRY and CDR2 SYGVKD. CDR3 sequence (DNA): TGTGCCATCAGCTCGACAGGGAACGCTGAAGCTTTCTTT. This gives the protein CAISSTGNAEAFF.

Many counts were recorded for this clonotype. The chain recombines TRBV20-1 with TRBJ2-3; D gene uncertain. The V end was cut by 5 bases, the J end by 4 bases, with 16 bases between. Per germline, CDR1 DFQATT and CDR2 SNEGSKA (reference sequence). This CDR3 region has 14 residues. The CDR3 spells CSAWAILLPDTQYF. In DNA form, the CDR3 reads TGCAGTGCTTGGGCCATACTCCTTCCAGATACGCAGTATTTT.

The chain couples TRBV28 to TRBJ2-5; tentative D call: TRBD2 (6 bases). Trimming removed 5 bases at V and 5 bases at J, with 12 bases between. CDR3 size: 13 residues. The V gene's germline CDR1 is MDHEN and CDR2 SYDVKM. CDR3 bases: TGTGCCAGCAGTGCAGCGGAGGGGGAGACCCAGTACTTC. Translated: CASSAAEGETQYF.

J is TRBJ2-1 and V is TRBV20-1; the D gene is possibly TRBD2 (5 bases). This CDR3 has 15 amino acids. V lost 1 base, J lost 5 bases, and 15 bases lay in between. CDR1 is DFQATT, CDR2 SNEGSKA, per germline (reference sequence). CDR3 residues: CSARVLAQLNNEQFF. Written as DNA, the CDR3 is TGCAGTGCTAGAGTTCTAGCCCAACTTAACAATGAGCAGTTCTTC.

This clonotype was recorded at least ten times. The chain carries TRBV7-9 and TRBJ1-2; TRBD1 matches 7 bases. Unmatched junction bases numbered 6, after V lost 7 bases and J lost 4 bases. The CDR3 contains 13 residues. CDR1 is SEHNR, CDR2 FQNEAQ, per germline (reference sequence). As DNA, the CDR3 is TGTGCCAGCAAATCGGGGACAGTCTATGGCTACACCTTC. The encoded protein is CASKSGTVYGYTF. The whole variable domain, filled in from reference TRBV7-9 and TRBJ1-2, reads DTGVSQNPRHKITKRGQNVTFRCDPISEHNRLYWYRQTLGQGPEFLTYFQNEAQLEKSRLLSDRFSAERPKGSFSTLEIQRTEQGDSAMYLCASKSGTVYGYTFGSGTRLTVV.

This chain uses TRBV18 with TRBJ2-3, with D hard to call. Trimming shortened V by 3 bases and J by 0 bases, and 7 bases separated the two germline ends. Germline V CDR1 and CDR2: KGHSH, LQKENI. The CDR3 consists of 14 residues. The CDR3 loop reads CASSPQVSTDTQYF. The CDR3 DNA reads as TGTGCCAGCTCACCCCAGGTTAGCACAGATACGCAGTATTTT.

This clonotype came up a few times. The chain couples TRBV5-6 to TRBJ1-2, with TRBD1 identical over 8 bases. The V gene end was trimmed by 2 bases and the J gene end by 4 bases; junction bases not matched to a gene: 7. CDR1 and CDR2 (germline): SGHDT, YYEEEE. The CDR3 totals 15 residues. CDR3 protein: CASSLRDRGAYGYTF. CDR3 DNA sequence: TGTGCCAGCAGCTTACGAGACAGGGGTGCCTATGGCTACACCTTC.

The sample holds a few counts of this clonotype. The chain has TRBV7-3 and TRBJ2-1; D tentatively fits TRBD1 or TRBD2 (6 bases each). Trimming removed 5 bases from V and 8 bases from J, with 16 bases in between. Germline assignment: CDR1 SGHTA and CDR2 FQGTGA. The CDR3 runs to 14 residues. The CDR3 DNA is TGTGCCAGCAGCCGAAATTCTAGGGGGGATGAGCAGTTCTTC. Translating gives CASSRNSRGDEQFF.

The chain recombines TRBV10-3 with TRBJ2-3; D is perhaps TRBD1 (5 bases). Per the germline V gene, CDR1 is ENHRY and CDR2 is SYGVKD. The CDR3 length is 13 residues. Deletions cut 3 bases from V and 1 base from J, with 5 bases between. DNA of the CDR3: TGTGCCATCAGTGAACAGGGCACAGATACGCAGTATTTT. It translates to CAISEQGTDTQYF.

There are many counts of this clonotype. The chain combines TRBV6-4 with TRBJ2-3; 7 nucleotides line up with TRBD2. Per the germline V gene, CDR1 is MRHNA and CDR2 is SNTAGT. The length of the CDR3 is 16 residues. J gave up 0 bases and V 2 bases, and 5 bases lay outside the gene matches. The DNA for the CDR3 is TGTGCCAGCAGTGACGGAGAAGCGGGGAGCACAGATACGCAGTATTTT. It yields the protein CASSDGEAGSTDTQYF.

This clonotype turned up a few times. The chain combines TRBV24-1 with TRBJ1-6, with 8 positions matching TRBD1. The CDR3 is 15 amino acids. Germline values: CDR1 KGHDR, CDR2 SFDVKD. With V trimmed by 7 bases and J by 5 bases, 6 bases remained unmatched. CDR3 protein: CATRETGDNNSPLHF. The CDR3, as DNA: TGTGCCACCAGAGAGACAGGGGACAATAATTCACCCCTCCACTTT.

This clonotype was recorded many times. This chain uses TRBV7-2 with TRBJ2-5, with D unresolved. From germline, CDR1 is SGHTA and CDR2 FQGNSA. V was clipped by 9 bases and J by 4 bases, with 15 bases between them. The CDR3 has 13 residues. The CDR3 DNA sequence: TGTGCCAGTAACCCACTGGGCCGAGAGACCCAGTACTTC. It specifies CASNPLGRETQYF.

This clonotype appeared a few times. CDR3 in DNA: TGTGCCAGCAGTGGACTCAGGGGGCTAAGTTCACCCCTCCACTTT. Its protein product is CASSGLRGLSSPLHF. The chain carries TRBV2 and TRBJ1-6, with 8 bases that match TRBD1. With V trimmed by 4 bases and J by 9 bases, 8 bases remained unmatched. CDR1 is SNHLY, CDR2 FYNNEI, per germline. The length of the CDR3 is 15 residues.

This clonotype was seen a handful of times. The rearrangement links TRBV5-6 to TRBJ1-6, with D perhaps TRBD1 (6 bases). Looked up from germline, CDR1 is SGHDT and CDR2 is YYEEEE. V was clipped by 4 bases and J by 9 bases, with 20 bases between them. This CDR3 is built from 16 residues. CDR3 bases: TGTGCCAGCAGCCCGAATGGGGGGGGCGCGATTTCACCCCTCCACTTT. Its translation is CASSPNGGGAISPLHF.

The CDR3 DNA sequence: TGTGCCACCAGGGACAGGGAGGCTTACGAGCAGTACTTC. It encodes CATRDREAYEQYF. The J gene is TRBJ2-7, the V gene TRBV24-1; 8 nucleotides agree with TRBD1. The CDR3 covers 13 residues. The V gene's germline CDR1 is KGHDR and CDR2 SFDVKD. The V segment lost 7 bases and the J segment 4 bases; nucleotides outside the gene matches: 5.

This clonotype was counted a few times. J is TRBJ2-1 and V is TRBV9, with 14 bases identical to TRBD2. The V segment lost 2 bases and the J segment 6 bases; nucleotides outside the gene matches: 4. CDR1 and CDR2 from the germline V gene are SGDLS and YYNGEE. The CDR3 runs to 16 residues. The CDR3 nucleotides are TGTGCCAGCAGCGTGGGGACTAGCGGGAGTTTCAATGAGCAGTTCTTC. It translates to CASSVGTSGSFNEQFF.

This clonotype was counted ten times or more. This chain connects TRBV4-3 to TRBJ2-4; 9 bases line up with TRBD1. V was clipped by 4 bases and J by 7 bases; unmatched bases: 5. The germline CDR1 and CDR2 sequences are LGHNA and YSLEER. This CDR3 has 14 amino acids. CDR3: CASSPGQGSNIQYF. Here the CDR3 DNA reads TGCGCCAGCAGCCCGGGACAGGGTAGCAACATTCAGTACTTC.

This clonotype was counted ten times or more. The V and J genes are TRBV9 and TRBJ2-2, with D possibly being TRBD1 (6 bases). The CDR3 has 16 amino acids. V shed 3 bases and J shed 0 bases, with 12 bases lying between them. From germline, CDR1 is SGDLS and CDR2 YYNGEE. The CDR3 loop is CASSASTGANTGELFF. CDR3 nucleotides: TGTGCCAGCAGCGCCTCGACAGGCGCGAACACCGGGGAGCTGTTTTTT.

The rearrangement joins TRBV3-1 to TRBJ2-7, with a weak D call TRBD2 (6 bases). The CDR3 has 11 amino acids. Germline V CDR1 and CDR2: LGHDT, YNNKEL (reference sequence). Between the trimmed V and J ends, which lost 9 bases and 5 bases, there was a span of 11 bases. CDR3 residues: CARGGGHEQYF. The CDR3 coding sequence is TGTGCCAGGGGGGGAGGTCACGAGCAGTACTTC.

The J gene is TRBJ1-5, the V gene TRBV30; D not resolved. The CDR3 loop spans 12 amino acids. Germline CDR1 and CDR2: GTSNPN and SVGIG (reference sequence). Trimming took 6 bases from V and 0 from J, leaving 6 bases between them. As DNA, the CDR3 is TGTGCCTGTACAGATAGCAATCAGCCCCAGCATTTT. It encodes CACTDSNQPQHF.

The V and J genes are TRBV20-1 and TRBJ2-5; 9 nucleotides agree with TRBD2. Trimming cost V 3 bases and J 5 bases; bases outside gene matches: 7. The CDR3 consists of 14 residues. Germline values: CDR1 DFQATT, CDR2 SNEGSKA (reference sequence). CDR3 sequence: CSARRTSAGETQYF. The CDR3 nucleotides are TGCAGTGCTAGGCGGACTAGCGCGGGGGAGACCCAGTACTTC.

CDR3 DNA: TGTGCCAGCGCCCCGTCGGGGAATGAAAAACTGTTTTTT. Translation gives CASAPSGNEKLFF. V gene TRBV19 combines with J gene TRBJ1-4; the D is unclear. The CDR3 consists of 13 residues. Trimming took 9 bases from V and 5 from J, leaving 13 bases between them. Germline V gene data show CDR1 as LNHDA and CDR2 as SQIVND (reference sequence).

V usage is TRBV7-2 and J usage is TRBJ1-1; D remains unclear. The CDR3 length is 14 residues. The germline V gene has CDR1 SGHTA and CDR2 FQGNSA. V lost 0 bases, J lost 2 bases, and 7 bases lay in between. The CDR3 coding sequence is TGTGCCAGCAGCTTAGCTTTTGGCAACACTGAAGCTTTCTTT. This codes for CASSLAFGNTEAFF.